This record concerns one TCR beta chain sequence. The data originate from a study of blood T cell repertoires in COVID-19. Study information: The study drew acute and convalescent COVID-19 samples from the United States, Italy and Spain.

The CDR3 consists of 20 residues. The study recruited people aged about 18 to 90 years across some 23 US areas. Here immunoSEQ multiplex PCR was the method, and the copy in TCRdb shows in-frame clones only, minus some. The table shows about 240,000 clones, with around 86% occurring only once. The TCR sequence derives from a woman between 35 and 50 years old with acute COVID-19. The rearrangement links TRBV12-2 to TRBJ2-3; no DNA check was done on the table's D call, TRBD2. TRBV12-2 represents a pseudogene. Sequenced sample: PBMCs or T cells enriched from blood (not recorded which). This CDR3 is CASRLDPSPSGRARRDTQYF. The CDR3 nucleotides are TGTGCAAGTCGCTTAGATCCCTCCCCTAGCGGGAGGGCCCGCAGAGATACGCAGTATTTT.